The 21 T cell receptor beta chains given below trace back to one sample, sequenced in a study of control samples from healthy donors and cancer patients (dated by TCRdb to the early 2020s). The library was generated by the immunoSEQ multiplex PCR assay. Sourced from immuneACCESS, this table was stored by TCRdb with only in-frame sequences that have V and J called. A share of the clones is absent; for the studies checked, an unresolved V gene accounts for under half, and the remainder has no known explanation. Counted in this sample were 160,000 or so clones; roughly 94% of them appeared once. About 14% of the sample rests with the top ten. Sequencing was carried out using PBMCs. The receptors derive from a man aged 60 to 69 with colorectal cancer.

The chain employs TRBV3-1 (or the pseudogene TRBV3-2) and TRBJ1-3, with D perhaps matching TRBD1 (6 bases). Trimming pared 1 base from V and 0 bases from J, leaving 13 bases between. This CDR3 has 17 amino acids. CDR1 is LGHDT, CDR2 YNNKEL, per germline (reference sequence). Here the CDR3 reads CASSQVTGSISGNTIYF. In DNA form, the CDR3 reads TGTGCCAGCAGCCAAGTGACAGGCTCTATCTCTGGAAACACCATATATTTT.

This clone has only one observation. V gene TRBV2 combines with J gene TRBJ1-5, with TRBD1 matching over 7 bases. The junction had 10 bases not matched to a gene; V was cut back by 7 bases and J by 7 bases. The CDR3 has 14 residues. The germline V gene has CDR1 SNHLY and CDR2 FYNNEI. CDR3 bases: TGTGCCAGCAAGAACGACAGGGCTAACCAGCCCCAGCATTTT. Protein sequence: CASKNDRANQPQHF.

A single count supports this clone. This chain links TRBV21-1 with TRBJ2-7. TRBV21-1 is deemed a pseudogene. The CDR3 length is 17 residues. The CDR3 is CASSTRGVGGSPYEQYF. In DNA form, the CDR3 reads TGTGCCAGCAGCACAAGAGGGGTGGGGGGCTCCCCCTACGAGCAGTACTTC.

The genes are TRBV18 and TRBJ2-7; D ambiguous. Germline-derived CDR1 and CDR2 are KGHSH and LQKENI. The CDR3 spans 15 residues. V was clipped by 3 bases and J by 1 base, with 13 bases between them. The CDR3 reads CASSPAARLSYEQYF. For the CDR3, the DNA is TGTGCCAGCTCACCGGCGGCCCGCTTATCCTACGAGCAGTACTTC. Using reference TRBV18 and TRBJ2-7 for the parts outside the CDR3, the full variable domain is NAGVMQNPRHLVRRRGQEARLRCSPMKGHSHVYWYRQLPEEGLKFMVYLQKENIIDESGMPKERFSAEFPKEGPSILRIQQVVRGDSAAYFCASSPAARLSYEQYFGPGTRLTVT.

The CDR3 region has the DNA TGTGCCAGCAGTGTTCGTGGCGGGGGGACCTCCTACAATGAGCAGTTCTTC. Residues: CASSVRGGGTSYNEQFF. V gene TRBV6-1 combines with J gene TRBJ2-1; 8 bases fit TRBD2. Losses at the gene ends were 4 bases for V and 0 bases for J; bases not matched to a gene: 8. The CDR3 totals 17 residues. Germline CDR1 and CDR2: MNHNS and SASEGT.

The chain joins TRBV3-1 (or the pseudogene TRBV3-2) to TRBJ1-3; the D is unclear. This CDR3 contains 14 residues. CDR1 and CDR2 from the germline V gene are LGHDT and YNNKEL (reference sequence). V dropped 0 bases and J dropped 1 base, with 4 bases sitting between them. The CDR3 protein is CASSQEGSGNTIYF. CDR3 bases: TGTGCCAGCAGCCAAGAAGGTTCTGGAAACACCATATATTTT.

This clone has only a few counts. The chain uses TRBV19 and TRBJ1-5, with D perhaps TRBD1 (5 bases). Germline V gene lookup returns CDR1 LNHDA and CDR2 SQIVND (reference sequence). The CDR3 length is 14 residues. V was trimmed by 5 bases and J by 3 bases, leaving 11 bases between them. The CDR3 region is CASSWGDHNQPQHF. CDR3 sequence (DNA): TGTGCCAGTAGTTGGGGGGACCACAATCAGCCCCAGCATTTT.

V and J are TRBV19 and TRBJ2-3; D may match TRBD1 or TRBD2 (7 bases each). V gave up 5 bases and J gave up 2 bases, with 20 bases separating them. The CDR3 loop spans 17 amino acids. Germline CDR1 reads LNHDA; CDR2 reads SQIVND (reference sequence). The CDR3 is CASSFLQGGPNTDTQYF. CDR3 DNA: TGTGCCAGTAGTTTCCTCCAGGGGGGGCCCAACACAGATACGCAGTATTTT.

J is TRBJ1-2 and V is TRBV27; TRBD1 agrees at 7 bases. The CDR3 covers 14 residues. Germline CDR1 and CDR2: MNHEY and SMNVEV (reference sequence). V lost 4 bases to trimming and J lost 4 bases; unmatched junction nucleotides: 6. CDR3 protein: CASSSRQGGYGYTF. The CDR3 coding sequence is TGTGCCAGCAGTTCCCGACAGGGCGGCTATGGCTACACCTTC.

V gene TRBV7-2 combines with J gene TRBJ2-7; 8 nucleotides match TRBD2. The V gene end was trimmed by 4 bases and the J gene end by 2 bases; junction bases not matched to a gene: 7. The CDR3 covers 15 residues. The germline CDR1 and CDR2 sequences are SGHTA and FQGNSA. CDR3 nucleotides: TGTGCCAGCAGCTCTGGACTAGCAGGGACCTACGAGCAGTACTTC. Protein sequence: CASSSGLAGTYEQYF.

The rearrangement uses TRBV18 and TRBJ1-3; D may be TRBD1 (6 bases). This CDR3 has 13 amino acids. Germline CDR1 reads KGHSH; CDR2 reads LQKENI. V was clipped by 6 bases and J by 4 bases, with 10 bases between them. The CDR3 spells CASSYGTGNTIYF. CDR3 nucleotides: TGTGCCAGCTCGTACGGGACAGGAAACACCATATATTTT.

The chain is built from TRBV3-1 (or the pseudogene TRBV3-2) and TRBJ1-2, with no clear D. The V gene lost 1 base and the J gene lost 2 bases, with 11 bases spanning the gap. The CDR3 loop spans 15 amino acids. The germline CDR1 and CDR2 sequences are LGHDT and YNNKEL (reference sequence). The CDR3: CASSQGRAGNYGYTF. As DNA, the CDR3 is TGTGCCAGCAGCCAAGGTAGGGCCGGGAACTATGGCTACACCTTC.

The gene calls are TRBV4-1 and TRBJ2-5; possibly TRBD1 or TRBD2 for D (6 bases each). CDR3 length: 15 amino acids. Germline V CDR1 and CDR2: MGHRA, YSYEKL. The V end was cut by 1 base, the J end by 5 bases, with 14 bases between. CDR3 residues: CASSQGPGAGETQYF. CDR3 sequence (DNA): TGCGCCAGCAGCCAAGGACCGGGGGCGGGTGAGACCCAGTACTTC.

This chain links TRBV2 with TRBJ1-3, with D perhaps TRBD1 (6 bases). Per the germline V gene, CDR1 is SNHLY and CDR2 is FYNNEI. This CDR3 is built from 15 residues. Between the trimmed V and J ends, which lost 6 bases and 0 bases, there was a span of 12 bases. DNA of the CDR3: TGTGCCAGCAGCGGGACACAGCTCTCTGGAAACACCATATATTTT. It translates to CASSGTQLSGNTIYF.

There are a few counts of this clone. The chain recombines TRBV5-1 with TRBJ1-5, with 8 nucleotides matching TRBD1. Germline V gene sequence: CDR1 SGHRS, CDR2 YFSETQ. V shed 3 bases, J shed 2 bases, and the junction held 1 base outside the gene matches. The CDR3 spans 14 residues. The CDR3 spells CASSSGQGNQPQHF. In DNA, the CDR3 is TGCGCCAGCAGCTCGGGACAGGGCAATCAGCCCCAGCATTTT.

The chain carries TRBV19 and TRBJ1-2; 10 nucleotides line up with TRBD1. The CDR3 is made up of 14 amino acids. Per the germline V gene, CDR1 is LNHDA and CDR2 is SQIVND (reference sequence). V trimming: 9 bases; J trimming: 1 base; junction bases outside the gene matches: 5. CDR3 sequence reads: CASDRDRGNYGYTF. CDR3 bases: TGTGCCAGCGACCGGGACAGGGGTAACTATGGCTACACCTTC.

This rearrangement joins TRBV6-5 to TRBJ1-2, with D perhaps matching TRBD1 (5 bases). The germline V gene encodes CDR1 MNHEY and CDR2 SVGAGI. The V and J ends lost 8 bases and 1 base respectively, with 11 bases between them. The CDR3 is made up of 13 amino acids. CDR3 loop: CASAGRSNYGYTF. DNA for the CDR3: TGTGCCAGCGCAGGGAGAAGTAACTATGGCTACACCTTC.

The rearrangement links TRBV28 to TRBJ2-7, with no clear D. CDR3 size: 13 residues. The germline V gene encodes CDR1 MDHEN and CDR2 SYDVKM. Trimming left V 2 bases short and J 9 bases short, with 14 bases between. The CDR3 DNA is TGTGCCAGCAGTTTACCTACGGAGATCGGGCAGTACTTC. The encoded protein is CASSLPTEIGQYF.

A note on this clone: A read error may produce the germline difference seen at one junction end. V usage is TRBV6-6 and J usage is TRBJ1-1, with D maybe TRBD1 (5 bases). There are 14 residues in the CDR3. Germline V lookup: CDR1 MNHNY, CDR2 SVGAGI (reference sequence). The CDR3 reads CASSPRSGNPEAFF. DNA for the CDR3: TGTGCCAGCAGCCCGAGGTCAGGGAACCCTGAAGCTTTCTTT.

A single count supports this clone. The chain uses TRBV14 and TRBJ1-1; D uncertain. Germline CDR1 is SGHDN and CDR2 is FVKESK. Trimming took 0 bases from V and 0 from J, leaving 2 bases between them. The CDR3 contains 13 residues. CDR3 residues: CASSQDVNTEAFF. The CDR3 bases are TGTGCCAGCAGCCAAGATGTGAACACTGAAGCTTTCTTT.

The rearrangement links TRBV6-6 to TRBJ2-5; D ambiguous. This CDR3 is built from 13 residues. Trimming removed 6 bases at V and 2 bases at J, with 10 bases between. Germline loops: CDR1 MNHNY, CDR2 SVGAGI (reference sequence). The CDR3 nucleotides are TGTGCCAGCAGCGGGCCCGTGCAAGAGACCCAGTACTTC. Translating it yields CASSGPVQETQYF.